This T cell receptor (beta chain) was identified in a study of control samples from healthy donors and cancer patients. V lost 10 bases to trimming and J lost 6 bases; unmatched junction nucleotides: 9. Germline-derived CDR1 and CDR2 are LNHDA and SQIVND (reference sequence). CDR3 length: 13 amino acids. The data were produced by immunoSEQ multiplex PCR, yet TCRdb's version contains in-frame clones alone and is incomplete. The table shows some 140,000 clones, with 70% to 90% occurring only once. The material sequenced was blood. This chain joins TRBV19 and TRBJ2-7, with 10 bases lining up with TRBD1. This receptor was obtained from a woman in her twenties or thirties in good health. The CDR3 sequence: CATGGTGVSEQYF. The DNA of the CDR3 is TGTGCCACCGGCGGGACAGGGGTTTCCGAGCAGTACTTC.